These 5 T cell receptor beta chains originate from one sample sequenced in a study of PD-1 blockade in classical Hodgkin lymphoma. Repertoires were generated with immunoSEQ multiplex PCR, while TCRdb's copy carries only in-frame clones and drops some. Of roughly 9,000 clones listed, about four fifths are singletons. No patient escaped relapse after autologous stem cell transplantation, and brentuximab vedotin exposure varied. Thawed PBMCs underwent magnetic negative selection to yield purified CD4+ T cells. The input for sequencing was CD4+ T cells from blood, taken at baseline. Source of these receptors: a human donor with classical Hodgkin lymphoma.

The chain recombines TRBV29-1 with TRBJ2-3, with 7 bases lining up with TRBD2. There are 11 residues in the CDR3. Germline CDR1 SQVTM, CDR2 ANQGSEA. Trimming cost V 4 bases and J 6 bases; bases outside gene matches: 1. This CDR3 reads CSVGEGDTQYF. CDR3 sequence (DNA): TGCAGCGTTGGGGAGGGGGATACGCAGTATTTT.

V is TRBV6-1 and J is TRBJ2-1; TRBD2 agrees at 8 bases. The CDR3 is 12 residues long. The trim removed 5 bases at V and 12 bases at J, leaving 6 bases unmatched. Germline V gene lookup returns CDR1 MNHNS and CDR2 SASEGT. The CDR3 loop reads CASSLSAGGQFF. The CDR3 DNA reads TGTGCCAGCAGTCTATCTGCGGGAGGGCAGTTCTTC.

V usage is TRBV5-4 and J usage is TRBJ2-5; possible D gene TRBD1, 6 bases. V lost 2 bases and J lost 3, with 11 bases in between. Germline V CDR1 and CDR2: SGHNT, YYREEE (reference sequence). CDR3 length: 14 amino acids. CDR3 loop: CASSFGQSKETQYF. In DNA, the CDR3 is TGTGCCAGCAGCTTCGGACAGTCAAAAGAGACCCAGTACTTC. Full variable domain (outside the CDR3, taken from reference TRBV5-4 and TRBJ2-5): ETGVTQSPTHLIKTRGQQVTLRCSSQSGHNTVSWYQQALGQGPQFIFQYYREEENGRGNFPPRFSGLQFPNYSSELNVNALELDDSALYLCASSFGQSKETQYFGPGTRLLVL.

The CDR3 region is CASSLATGVSYEQYF. The CDR3 DNA sequence: TGTGCCAGTAGCCTCGCTACAGGGGTCTCCTACGAGCAGTACTTC. This chain joins TRBV19 and TRBJ2-7; 7 bases fit TRBD1. Germline trimming cut 6 bases from V and 0 bases from J; bases unmatched to any gene: 8. The CDR3 consists of 15 residues. In germline, CDR1 is LNHDA, CDR2 SQIVND (reference sequence).

This chain joins TRBV7-2 and TRBJ2-3; 8 nucleotides align to TRBD2. There are 15 residues in the CDR3. Germline V gene sequence: CDR1 SGHTA, CDR2 FQGNSA. After removal of 1 base from V and 2 bases from J, the junction contained 2 bases not matched to a gene. The CDR3 loop reads CASSLGAGATDTQYF. The CDR3 region has the DNA TGTGCCAGCAGCTTAGGAGCGGGAGCCACAGATACGCAGTATTTT.